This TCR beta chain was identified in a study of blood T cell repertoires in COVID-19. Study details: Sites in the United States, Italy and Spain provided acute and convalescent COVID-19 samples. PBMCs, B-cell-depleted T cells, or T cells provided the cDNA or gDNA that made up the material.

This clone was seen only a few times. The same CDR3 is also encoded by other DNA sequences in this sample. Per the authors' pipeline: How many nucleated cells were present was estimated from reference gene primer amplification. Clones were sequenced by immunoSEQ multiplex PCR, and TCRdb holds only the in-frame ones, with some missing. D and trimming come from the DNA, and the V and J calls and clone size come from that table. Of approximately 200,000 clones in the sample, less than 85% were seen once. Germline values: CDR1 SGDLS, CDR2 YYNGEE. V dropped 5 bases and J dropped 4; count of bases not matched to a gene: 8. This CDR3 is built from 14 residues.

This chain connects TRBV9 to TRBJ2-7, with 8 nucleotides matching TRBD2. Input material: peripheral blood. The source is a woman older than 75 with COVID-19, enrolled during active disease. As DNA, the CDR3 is TGTGCCAGCAGTCCTGGACTAGCAGGGTACGAGCAGTACTTC. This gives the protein CASSPGLAGYEQYF.